This entry concerns a single TCR beta chain. The sample comes from a study of CD8 T cells in Susac syndrome. At the level of the study: Susac syndrome patients were untreated, on corticosteroids with some adding intravenous immunoglobulin, or on intravenous immunoglobulin only.

The V gene end was trimmed by 4 bases and the J gene end by 5 bases; junction bases not matched to a gene: 10. The CDR3 contains 16 residues. Germline V gene lookup returns CDR1 SGHRS and CDR2 YFSETQ. Random hexamers were used to reverse transcribe roughly 0.5 to 1 ug of RNA. TCRdb passed the immunoSEQ multiplex PCR reads through MiXCR, listing each CDR3 protein once. The sample includes roughly 220,000 distinct CDR3 sequences, approximately 94% of them seen just once. The V and J genes are TRBV5-1 and TRBJ2-3, with 10 positions matching TRBD2. This clonotype was obtained from a human donor with Susac syndrome. Material: CD4+ T cells from PBMCs. CDR3 nucleotides: TGCGCCAGCAGCGCTTTGCAAGCGGGGGGGAGAGATACGCAGTATTTT. It specifies CASSALQAGGRDTQYF.